This T cell receptor (beta chain) stems from a study of T cells in localized non-small cell lung cancer. Points from the study as a whole: Investigators sequenced only a single tumor region, leaving heterogeneity possible. Increased T cell density in blood showed an association with longer overall survival. When the top 100 tumor clones were examined, a median around 61 of them also appeared in the adjacent lung, which was paired and uninvolved. Uninvolved adjacent lung had the highest recorded T cell clonality, with tumor below it.

CDR3 length: 15 residues. The germline V gene encodes CDR1 SGDLS and CDR2 YYNGEE. V lost 0 bases, J lost 8 bases, and 17 bases lay in between. Produced via immunoSEQ multiplex PCR; TCRdb's table is partial and in-frame only. The sample includes about 6,300 clones, around 16% of them seen just once. By sample share, this clone is medium-sized. The antigen is not known. The TCR comes from a male donor older than 55 with stage II squamous cell lung carcinoma. The input for sequencing was normal lung tissue next to the tumor, taken before any cancer treatment. The chain carries TRBV9 and TRBJ1-2, with no clear D. DNA for the CDR3: TGTGCCAGCAGCGTAGGCAGCCCAACTATCCAGGGCTACACCTTC. The encoded protein is CASSVGSPTIQGYTF.